A selection of T cell receptor beta chains follows, all from one sample in a study of Graves' ophthalmopathy and Graves' hyperthyroidism. TCRdb itself ran the multiplex PCR reads through MiXCR, one entry per CDR3 protein. Here the sample spans 150,000 to 200,000 distinct CDR3 sequences, more than 30% being singletons. Specimen: peripheral blood. These receptors were collected from a woman in her 40s with Graves' ophthalmopathy. CDR3s include the opening cysteine and the closing phenylalanine or tryptophan. The D gene is left open where the match is weak. A clone size is listed for some rows: how often the clone was seen (once, few, many), or a class if it is expanded.

j_call d_call v_call clone_size cdr3_aa
- - TRBV28 - CASSLGSGTFRTEAFF
TRBJ1-5 - TRBV28 many CASSRGGTNQPQHF
TRBJ2-7 TRBD1 TRBV7-2 - CASRFWGTGGYEQYF
TRBJ1-2 TRBD1 TRBV6-1 - CASRVPAGGAESGYTF
TRBJ1-2 TRBD1 TRBV29-1 many CSVERQGMGQGYTF
TRBJ2-7 - TRBV6-1 - CASSDRGSSYEQYF
TRBJ2-5 - TRBV6-2/TRBV6-3 many CASSRTTIQETQYF
TRBJ1-5 - TRBV4-2 few CASSQDRAPDQPQHF
TRBJ2-2 TRBD2 TRBV27 - CASRYLAGGFFTGELFF
TRBJ1-2 TRBD1 TRBV7-8 many CASSYGGGQGANYGYTF
TRBJ2-7 TRBD1 TRBV28 many CASFARDRGKYEQYF
TRBJ2-6 - TRBV20-1 many CSAEDRSSGANVLTF
TRBJ2-7 - TRBV24-1 - CATSEPASGEQYF
TRBJ1-5 - TRBV5-1 many CASSLGGASYQPQHF
TRBJ1-2 - TRBV12-3/TRBV12-4 few CASSSSGPMLNYGYTF
TRBJ1-1 - TRBV7-8 once CASSGGETEALF
TRBJ2-7 - TRBV7-2 - CASSSRDNYEQYF
TRBJ1-6 TRBD1 TRBV6-5 many CASSYRDRGSPLHF
TRBJ1-2 - TRBV7-2 many CASSLQAFDGYTF
TRBJ2-7 TRBD2 TRBV7-2 - CASSLSGRALYEQYF
TRBJ1-1 - TRBV12-5 many CASGTADEAFF
TRBJ2-7 TRBD2 TRBV28 - CASSFVAGGRYEQYF
TRBJ1-1 - TRBV29-1 - CSVEEGGGTEAFF
TRBJ2-7 - TRBV7-8 many CASSLVVGDYEQYF
TRBJ2-7 TRBD2 TRBV6-2/TRBV6-3 - CASSQTSGRTTSEQYF
TRBJ1-6 - TRBV11-2 - CASSGQYNSPLHF